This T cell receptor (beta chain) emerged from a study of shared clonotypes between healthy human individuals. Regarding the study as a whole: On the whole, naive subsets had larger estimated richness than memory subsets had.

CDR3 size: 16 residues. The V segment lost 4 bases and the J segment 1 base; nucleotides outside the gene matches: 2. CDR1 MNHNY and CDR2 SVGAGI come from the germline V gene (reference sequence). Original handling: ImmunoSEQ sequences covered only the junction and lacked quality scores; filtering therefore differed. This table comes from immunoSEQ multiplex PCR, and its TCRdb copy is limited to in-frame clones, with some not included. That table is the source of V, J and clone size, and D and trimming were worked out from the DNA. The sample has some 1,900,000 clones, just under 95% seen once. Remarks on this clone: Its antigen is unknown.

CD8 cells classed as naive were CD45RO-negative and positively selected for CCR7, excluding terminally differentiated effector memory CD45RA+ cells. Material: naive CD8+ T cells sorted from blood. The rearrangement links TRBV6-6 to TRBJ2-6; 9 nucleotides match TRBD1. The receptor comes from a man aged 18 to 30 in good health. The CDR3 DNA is TGTGCCAGCAGTTGGGACAGGGAGTCTGGGGCCAACGTCCTGACTTTC. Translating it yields CASSWDRESGANVLTF.